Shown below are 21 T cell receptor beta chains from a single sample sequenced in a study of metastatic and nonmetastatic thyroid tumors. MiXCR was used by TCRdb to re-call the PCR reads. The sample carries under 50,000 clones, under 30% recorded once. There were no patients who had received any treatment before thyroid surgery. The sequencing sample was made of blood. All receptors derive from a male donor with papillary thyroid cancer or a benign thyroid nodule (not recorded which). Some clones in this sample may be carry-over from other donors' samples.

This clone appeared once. The CDR3 region is CASSLFKGAIDSPLHF. CDR3 in DNA: TGTGCCAGCAGCTTATTCAAGGGGGCTATCGATTCACCCCTCCACTTT. The V gene is TRBV11-1, the J gene TRBJ1-6; TRBD1 aligns across 7 bases. The CDR3 has 16 residues. The junction had 9 bases not matched to a gene; V was cut back by 2 bases and J by 8 bases. Germline loops: CDR1 SGHAT, CDR2 FQDESV (reference sequence).

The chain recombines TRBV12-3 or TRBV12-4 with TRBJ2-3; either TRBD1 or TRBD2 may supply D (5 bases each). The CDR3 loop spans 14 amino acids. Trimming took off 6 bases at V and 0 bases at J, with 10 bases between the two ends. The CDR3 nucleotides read TGTGCCAGCAGCTTCAGGGAGAGCACAGATACGCAGTATTTT. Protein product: CASSFRESTDTQYF.

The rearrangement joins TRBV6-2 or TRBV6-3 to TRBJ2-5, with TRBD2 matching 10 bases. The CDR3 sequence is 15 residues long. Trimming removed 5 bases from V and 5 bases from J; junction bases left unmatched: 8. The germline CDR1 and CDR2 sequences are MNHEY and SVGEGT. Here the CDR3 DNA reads TGTGCCAGCAGTCCTCTAGCGGGAGAGAGGGAGACCCAGTACTTC. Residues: CASSPLAGERETQYF.

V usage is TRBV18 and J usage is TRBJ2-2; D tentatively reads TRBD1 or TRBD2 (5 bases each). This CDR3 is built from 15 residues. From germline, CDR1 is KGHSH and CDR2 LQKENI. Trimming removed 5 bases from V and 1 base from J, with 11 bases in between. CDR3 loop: CASSSGQMNTGELFF. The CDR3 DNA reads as TGTGCCAGCTCATCGGGGCAGATGAACACCGGGGAGCTGTTTTTT.

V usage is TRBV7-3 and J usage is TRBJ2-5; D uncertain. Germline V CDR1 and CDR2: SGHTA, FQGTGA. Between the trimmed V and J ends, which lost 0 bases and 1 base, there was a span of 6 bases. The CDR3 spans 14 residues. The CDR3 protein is CASSLTSAQETQYF. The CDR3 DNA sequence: TGTGCCAGCAGCTTAACGTCGGCCCAAGAGACCCAGTACTTC.

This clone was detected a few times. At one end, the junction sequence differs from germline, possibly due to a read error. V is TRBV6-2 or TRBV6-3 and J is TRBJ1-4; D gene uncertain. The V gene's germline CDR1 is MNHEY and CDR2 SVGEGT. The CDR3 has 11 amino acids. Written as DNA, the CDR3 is TGTGCCAGTAGTTGGTCCTTAATTCTGTTTTTT. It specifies CASSWSLILFF.

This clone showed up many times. CDR3 bases: TGCGCCAGCAGCTTGCATCCAGAGAACACTGAAGCTTTCTTT. Amino acid sequence: CASSLHPENTEAFF. V usage is TRBV5-1 and J usage is TRBJ1-1, with no clear D. Trimming left V 1 base short and J 1 base short, with 8 bases between. Germline V gene lookup returns CDR1 SGHRS and CDR2 YFSETQ. The CDR3 runs to 14 residues.

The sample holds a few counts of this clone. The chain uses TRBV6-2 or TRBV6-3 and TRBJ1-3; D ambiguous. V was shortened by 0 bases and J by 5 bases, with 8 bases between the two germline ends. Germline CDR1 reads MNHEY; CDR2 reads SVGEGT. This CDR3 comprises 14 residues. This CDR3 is CASSYSPVRNTIYF. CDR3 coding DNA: TGTGCCAGCAGTTACTCCCCCGTTAGAAACACCATATATTTT.

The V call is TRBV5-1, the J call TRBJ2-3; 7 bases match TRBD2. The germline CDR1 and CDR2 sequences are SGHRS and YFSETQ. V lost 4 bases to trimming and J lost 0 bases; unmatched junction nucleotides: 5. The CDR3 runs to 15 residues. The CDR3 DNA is TGCGCCAGCAGCGCCGGGACTACTAGCACAGATACGCAGTATTTT. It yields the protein CASSAGTTSTDTQYF.

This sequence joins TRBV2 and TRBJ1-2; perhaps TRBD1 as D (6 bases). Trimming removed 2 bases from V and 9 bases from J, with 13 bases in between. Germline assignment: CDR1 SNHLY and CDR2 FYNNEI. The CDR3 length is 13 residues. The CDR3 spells CASSELGAGSYTF. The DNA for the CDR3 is TGTGCCAGCAGTGAATTGGGGGCCGGAAGCTACACCTTC.

CDR3 DNA: TGTGCCTGGGAAGGGTCCGGAGCAGATACGCAGTATTTT. It specifies CAWEGSGADTQYF. V usage is TRBV30 and J usage is TRBJ2-3, with D unresolved. Between the trimmed V and J ends, which lost 5 bases and 4 bases, there was a span of 13 bases. CDR1 and CDR2 (germline): GTSNPN, SVGIG (reference sequence). This CDR3 contains 13 residues.

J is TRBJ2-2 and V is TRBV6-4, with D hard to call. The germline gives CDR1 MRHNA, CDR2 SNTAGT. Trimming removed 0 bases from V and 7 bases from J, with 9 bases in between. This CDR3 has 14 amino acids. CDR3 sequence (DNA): TGTGCCAGCAGTGACTCAGCTGAAGTCGGGGAGCTGTTTTTT. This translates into CASSDSAEVGELFF.

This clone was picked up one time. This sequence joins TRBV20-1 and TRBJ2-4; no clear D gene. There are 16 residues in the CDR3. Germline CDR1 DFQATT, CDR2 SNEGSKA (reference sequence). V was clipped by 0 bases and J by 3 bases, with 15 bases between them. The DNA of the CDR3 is TGCAGTGCTAGAGATCAAAGGGTTGGTGACAAAAACATTCAGTACTTC. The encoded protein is CSARDQRVGDKNIQYF.

The CDR3 loop is CASSRGVPPQHF. CDR3 DNA: TGTGCCAGCTCCCGGGGGGTTCCCCCCCAGCATTTT. J is TRBJ1-5 and V is TRBV6-2 or TRBV6-3; maybe TRBD1 (5 bases). This CDR3 is built from 12 residues. CDR1 and CDR2 (germline): MNHEY, SVGEGT. The V end was cut by 8 bases, the J end by 10 bases, with 15 bases between.

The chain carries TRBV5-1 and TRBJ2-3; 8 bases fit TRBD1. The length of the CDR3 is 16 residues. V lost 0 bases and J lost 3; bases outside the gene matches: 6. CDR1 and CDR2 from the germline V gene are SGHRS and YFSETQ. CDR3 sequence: CASSLEQGARTDTQYF. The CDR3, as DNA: TGCGCCAGCAGCTTGGAGCAGGGGGCGAGGACAGATACGCAGTATTTT.

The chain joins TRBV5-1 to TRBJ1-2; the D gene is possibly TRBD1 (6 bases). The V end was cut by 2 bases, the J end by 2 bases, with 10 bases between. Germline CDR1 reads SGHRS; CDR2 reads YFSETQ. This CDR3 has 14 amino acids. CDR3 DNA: TGCGCCAGCAGCTTTACGGGACACAACTATGGCTACACCTTC. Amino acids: CASSFTGHNYGYTF.

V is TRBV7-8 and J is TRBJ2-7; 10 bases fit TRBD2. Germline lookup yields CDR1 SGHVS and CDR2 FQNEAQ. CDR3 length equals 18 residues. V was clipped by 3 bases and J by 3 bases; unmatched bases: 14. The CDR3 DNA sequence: TGTGCCAGCAGCTTTCACCCTCGGGCAGCGGGAGGGTACTACGAGCAGTACTTC. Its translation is CASSFHPRAAGGYYEQYF.

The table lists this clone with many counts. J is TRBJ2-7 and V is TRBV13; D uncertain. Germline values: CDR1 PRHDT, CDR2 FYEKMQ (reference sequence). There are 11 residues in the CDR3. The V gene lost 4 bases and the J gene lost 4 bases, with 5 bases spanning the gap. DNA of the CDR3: TGTGCCAGCAGCTACCAATACGAGCAGTACTTC. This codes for CASSYQYEQYF.

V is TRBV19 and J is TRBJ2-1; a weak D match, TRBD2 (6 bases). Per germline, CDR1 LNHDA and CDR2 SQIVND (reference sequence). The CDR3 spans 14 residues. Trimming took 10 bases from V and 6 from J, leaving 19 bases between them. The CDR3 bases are TGTGCCACGACAAGGAGGGAGAAGATCAATGAGCAGTTCTTC. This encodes CATTRREKINEQFF.

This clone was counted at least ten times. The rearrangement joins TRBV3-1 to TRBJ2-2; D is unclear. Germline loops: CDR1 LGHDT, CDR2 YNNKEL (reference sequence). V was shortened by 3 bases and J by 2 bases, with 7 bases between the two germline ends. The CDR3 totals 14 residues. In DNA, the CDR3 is TGTGCCAGCAGCCATTGGGAAAACACCGGGGAGCTGTTTTTT. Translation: CASSHWENTGELFF.

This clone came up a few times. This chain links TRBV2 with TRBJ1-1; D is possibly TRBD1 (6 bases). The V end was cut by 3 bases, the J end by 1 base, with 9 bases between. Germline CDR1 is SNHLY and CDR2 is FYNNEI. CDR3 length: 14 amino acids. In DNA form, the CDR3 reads TGTGCCAGCAGTGATAGACAGGCGAACACTGAAGCTTTCTTT. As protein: CASSDRQANTEAFF.